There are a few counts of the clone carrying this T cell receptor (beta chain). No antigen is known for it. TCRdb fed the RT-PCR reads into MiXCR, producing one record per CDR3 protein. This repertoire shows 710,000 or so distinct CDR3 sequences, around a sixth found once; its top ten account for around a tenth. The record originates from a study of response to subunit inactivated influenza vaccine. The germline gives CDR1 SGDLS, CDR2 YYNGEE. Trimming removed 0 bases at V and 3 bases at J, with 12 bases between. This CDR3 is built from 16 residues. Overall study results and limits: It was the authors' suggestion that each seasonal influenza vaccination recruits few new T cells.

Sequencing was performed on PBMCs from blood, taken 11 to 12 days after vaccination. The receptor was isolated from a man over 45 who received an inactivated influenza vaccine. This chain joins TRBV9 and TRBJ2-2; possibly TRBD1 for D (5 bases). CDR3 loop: CASSVGTLAYTGELFF. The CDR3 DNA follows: TGTGCCAGCAGCGTAGGGACACTCGCATACACCGGGGAGCTGTTTTTT.